The 27 T cell receptor beta chains given below trace back to one sample, sequenced in a study of CXCR3-negative and CXCR3-positive naive CD8 T cells. The study made its TRB cDNA libraries by 5' RACE, adding UMI labels. TCRdb derives one entry per CDR3 protein from the 5' RACE reads, leaving out DNA. This repertoire includes 100,000 to 150,000 distinct CDR3 sequences. Sequencing was done on a sample of naive CXCR3- CD8+ T cells from blood. The subset denotes: CD45RO-CCR7+CD27+CD95- naive CD8+ T cells lacking CXCR3 (TNR3-). Receptors were obtained from a human donor in good health. Some clones in this sample may be carry-over from other donors' samples.

This chain joins TRBV11-3 and TRBJ2-3; TCRdb outputs TRBD1, but without DNA this stays unchecked. Germline CDR1 reads SGHNT; CDR2 reads YENEEA. CDR3 length: 14 residues. CDR3: CATGGGIRADTQYF.

The CDR3 reads CASSFHPTDRKLFF. The genes are TRBV7-2 and TRBJ1-4. Germline assignment: CDR1 SGHTA and CDR2 FQGNSA. The length of the CDR3 is 14 residues.

The chain employs TRBV7-9 and TRBJ2-1; TCRdb's D call of TRBD2 is untestable without DNA. The germline CDR1 and CDR2 sequences are SEHNR and FQNEAQ (reference sequence). This CDR3 is built from 15 residues. Here the CDR3 reads CASSSRLDIYNEQFF. Full variable domain (missing parts from reference TRBV7-9 and TRBJ2-1): DTGVSQNPRHKITKRGQNVTFRCDPISEHNRLYWYRQTLGQGPEFLTYFQNEAQLEKSRLLSDRFSAERPKGSFSTLEIQRTEQGDSAMYLCASSSRLDIYNEQFFGPGTRLTVL.

The chain combines TRBV5-6 with TRBJ2-7; the TCRdb call, TRBD1, lacks DNA for checking. This CDR3 is built from 16 residues. Looked up from germline, CDR1 is SGHDT and CDR2 is YYEEEE. This CDR3 is CASSTFRTANPYEQYF. Filled out from reference TRBV5-6 and TRBJ2-7, the complete variable domain reads DAGVTQSPTHLIKTRGQQVTLRCSPKSGHDTVSWYQQALGQGPQFIFQYYEEEERQRGNFPDRFSGHQFPNYSSELNVNALLLGDSALYLCASSTFRTANPYEQYFGPGTRLTVT.

The chain couples TRBV2 to TRBJ2-7; TCRdb names TRBD2, which stays unverified in the absence of DNA. This CDR3 comprises 15 residues. Germline CDR1 and CDR2: SNHLY and FYNNEI. The CDR3 reads CASMGREQLYYEQYF. Drawing the rest from reference TRBV2 and TRBJ2-7, the complete variable domain is EPEVTQTPSHQVTQMGQEVILRCVPISNHLYFYWYRQILGQKVEFLVSFYNNEISEKSEIFDDQFSVERPDGSNFTLKIRSTKLEDSAMYFCASMGREQLYYEQYFGPGTRLTVT.

V and J are TRBV29-1 and TRBJ2-7; checking the TCRdb D call of TRBD1 is not possible without DNA. From germline, CDR1 is SQVTM and CDR2 ANQGSEA. This CDR3 comprises 15 residues. The CDR3 loop is CSARAWDRGSYEQYF.

The rearrangement uses TRBV9 and TRBJ2-1; TCRdb names TRBD1, which stays unverified in the absence of DNA. Germline V gives CDR1 SGDLS, CDR2 YYNGEE. The CDR3 has 17 residues. The CDR3 here is CASSVDGQMNSYNEQFF. Looking up the rest from reference TRBV9 and TRBJ2-1 gives the full variable domain: DSGVTQTPKHLITATGQRVTLRCSPRSGDLSVYWYQQSLDQGLQFLIQYYNGEERAKGNILERFSAQQFPDLHSELNLSSLELGDSALYFCASSVDGQMNSYNEQFFGPGTRLTVL.

The gene calls are TRBV29-1 and TRBJ2-7; checking the TCRdb D call of TRBD1 is not possible without DNA. This CDR3 is 15 amino acids long. Germline CDR1 reads SQVTM; CDR2 reads ANQGSEA. The CDR3: CSVEDRQGSGYEQYF.

V usage is TRBV10-2 and J usage is TRBJ2-7. Germline V gene sequence: CDR1 WSHSY, CDR2 SAAADI. The CDR3 is 13 residues long. The CDR3 region is CASSDSSSYEQYF.

The CDR3 spells CSVTDRVDTQYF. V usage is TRBV29-1 and J usage is TRBJ2-3; checking the TCRdb D call of TRBD1 is not possible without DNA. Germline CDR1 SQVTM, CDR2 ANQGSEA. This CDR3 contains 12 residues.

The chain joins TRBV6-2 or TRBV6-3 to TRBJ2-5; TCRdb's D call, TRBD2, is unchecked because there is no DNA. Germline loops: CDR1 MNHEY, CDR2 SVGEGT. CDR3 size: 14 residues. CDR3 region: CASSKTTFQETQYF.

This chain uses TRBV18 with TRBJ2-7; TCRdb calls TRBD2, which cannot be checked without DNA. The CDR3 sequence is 16 residues long. CDR1 KGHSH and CDR2 LQKENI come from the germline V gene. CDR3 amino acids: CASSPTLAGEYYEQYF. The whole variable domain, remainder taken from reference TRBV18 and TRBJ2-7, is NAGVMQNPRHLVRRRGQEARLRCSPMKGHSHVYWYRQLPEEGLKFMVYLQKENIIDESGMPKERFSAEFPKEGPSILRIQQVVRGDSAAYFCASSPTLAGEYYEQYFGPGTRLTVT.

The chain is built from TRBV2 and TRBJ2-7; as DNA is missing, the TRBD1 call by TCRdb cannot be tested. CDR1 is SNHLY and CDR2 is FYNNEI in the germline V gene. The CDR3 totals 13 residues. CDR3 sequence: CARRGQGVYEQYF. The full variable domain, its missing parts supplied by reference TRBV2 and TRBJ2-7, is EPEVTQTPSHQVTQMGQEVILRCVPISNHLYFYWYRQILGQKVEFLVSFYNNEISEKSEIFDDQFSVERPDGSNFTLKIRSTKLEDSAMYFCARRGQGVYEQYFGPGTRLTVT.

The chain couples TRBV12-5 to TRBJ1-1; TCRdb designates TRBD1, a call that cannot be tested without DNA. The CDR3 is 16 amino acids. Germline V lookup: CDR1 LGHNT, CDR2 FRNRAP. The chain's CDR3 is CASGWGLTGKKTEAFF.

The V and J genes are TRBV28 and TRBJ2-3; the TCRdb call, TRBD2, lacks DNA for checking. Per the germline V gene, CDR1 is MDHEN and CDR2 is SYDVKM. CDR3 length: 19 residues. The CDR3 sequence is CASSLPLPGLAGGTDTQYF. Together with reference TRBV28 and TRBJ2-3, the CDR3 gives the full variable domain: DVKVTQSSRYLVKRTGEKVFLECVQDMDHENMFWYRQDPGLGLRLIYFSYDVKMKEKGDIPEGYSVSREKKERFSLILESASTNQTSMYLCASSLPLPGLAGGTDTQYFGPGTRLTVL.

The rearrangement uses TRBV28 and TRBJ2-1; as DNA is missing, the TRBD2 call by TCRdb cannot be tested. The germline V gene has CDR1 MDHEN and CDR2 SYDVKM. The CDR3 spans 16 residues. CDR3 residues: CASSLDSGGAPLEQFF.

The CDR3: CASSPGTAATGELFF. V and J are TRBV9 and TRBJ2-2; the D call of TRBD1 rests on TCRdb alone, since no DNA is present to check it. Germline CDR1 and CDR2: SGDLS and YYNGEE. There are 15 residues in the CDR3. Combining the CDR3 with reference TRBV9 and TRBJ2-2 gives the whole variable domain DSGVTQTPKHLITATGQRVTLRCSPRSGDLSVYWYQQSLDQGLQFLIQYYNGEERAKGNILERFSAQQFPDLHSELNLSSLELGDSALYFCASSPGTAATGELFFGEGSRLTVL.

This chain uses TRBV20-1 with TRBJ2-5. Germline CDR1 reads DFQATT; CDR2 reads SNEGSKA (reference sequence). The CDR3 covers 14 residues. The CDR3 region is CSASGDMPKETQYF.

This rearrangement joins TRBV12-3 or TRBV12-4 to TRBJ2-1; the TRBD2 assignment by TCRdb is unverifiable without DNA. This CDR3 spans 11 amino acids. CDR3 region: CALRRGNEQFF.

V is TRBV29-1 and J is TRBJ2-1; TCRdb reports TRBD1, a call that lacks DNA to check it against. Germline V gene lookup returns CDR1 SQVTM and CDR2 ANQGSEA. The CDR3 is made up of 13 amino acids. This CDR3 is CSVEGDPYNEQFF.

The V gene is TRBV10-3, the J gene TRBJ2-7; TCRdb calls TRBD2, which cannot be checked without DNA. From germline, CDR1 is ENHRY and CDR2 SYGVKD. The CDR3 runs to 17 residues. CDR3: CAISESVAALGVDEQYF.

The CDR3: CASSQDGSSWETQYF. The chain is built from TRBV4-1 and TRBJ2-5; there is no DNA to check the TCRdb D call of TRBD2. Germline V CDR1 and CDR2: MGHRA, YSYEKL. The CDR3 has 15 amino acids.

V gene TRBV10-3 combines with J gene TRBJ2-3; TCRdb reports TRBD1, a call that lacks DNA to check it against. CDR3 length: 20 residues. Per the germline V gene, CDR1 is ENHRY and CDR2 is SYGVKD. The CDR3 reads CAISESTRGGGTGSTDTQYF.

The rearrangement uses TRBV28 and TRBJ2-7; absent DNA, TCRdb's TRBD1 call cannot be checked. The germline V gene has CDR1 MDHEN and CDR2 SYDVKM. CDR3 length: 16 amino acids. This chain's CDR3 is CASSSTHRDRAYEQYF. Variable domain in full (rest from reference TRBV28 and TRBJ2-7): DVKVTQSSRYLVKRTGEKVFLECVQDMDHENMFWYRQDPGLGLRLIYFSYDVKMKEKGDIPEGYSVSREKKERFSLILESASTNQTSMYLCASSSTHRDRAYEQYFGPGTRLTVT.

V is TRBV12-3 or TRBV12-4 and J is TRBJ1-1. The CDR3 loop spans 16 amino acids. CDR3 sequence: CASSQTPPWPNTEAFF.

This sequence joins TRBV6-2 or TRBV6-3 and TRBJ2-3; TCRdb lists TRBD2, though no DNA is available to test this call. Germline V lookup: CDR1 MNHEY, CDR2 SVGEGT. This CDR3 contains 14 residues. The CDR3 reads CASSYGVAADTQYF.

The chain joins TRBV30 to TRBJ2-1; the D call of TRBD1 rests on TCRdb alone, since no DNA is present to check it. Germline CDR1 GTSNPN, CDR2 SVGIG (reference sequence). The CDR3 sequence is 14 residues long. The CDR3 loop is CAWDLGGGYNEQFF. The full variable domain, in which reference TRBV30 and TRBJ2-1 provide the parts outside the CDR3, is SQTIHQWPATLVQPVGSPLSLECTVEGTSNPNLYWYRQAAGRGLQLLFYSVGIGQISSEVPQNLSASRPQDRQFILSSKKLLLSDSGFYLCAWDLGGGYNEQFFGPGTRLTVL.